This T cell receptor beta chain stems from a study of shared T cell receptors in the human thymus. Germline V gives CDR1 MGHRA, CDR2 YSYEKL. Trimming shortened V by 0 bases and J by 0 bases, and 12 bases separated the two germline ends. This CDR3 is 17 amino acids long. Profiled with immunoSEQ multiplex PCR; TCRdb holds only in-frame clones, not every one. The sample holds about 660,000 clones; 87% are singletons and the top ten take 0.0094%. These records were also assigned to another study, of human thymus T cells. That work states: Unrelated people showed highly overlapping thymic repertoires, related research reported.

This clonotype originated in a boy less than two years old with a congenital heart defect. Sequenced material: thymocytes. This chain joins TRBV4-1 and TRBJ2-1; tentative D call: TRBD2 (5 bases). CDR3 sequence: CASSQEGAESSYNEQFF. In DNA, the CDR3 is TGCGCCAGCAGCCAAGAGGGAGCGGAGAGCTCCTACAATGAGCAGTTCTTC.